The 9 T cell receptor beta chains listed next were all sequenced from one sample in a study of T cell repertoires in cytomegalovirus infection. In TCRdb, the reads were re-called with MiXCR into one record per CDR3 protein. The sample consists of roughly 230,000 distinct CDR3 sequences, approximately 7% of them appearing once. The sample was PBMCs. The receptors stem from a human donor in good health (CMV status not recorded). Some clones in this sample may be carry-over from other donors' samples.

The chain carries TRBV20-1 and TRBJ1-5; D is uncertain. Trimming cost V 3 bases and J 5 bases, with 8 bases left between them. The length of the CDR3 is 12 residues. Germline loops: CDR1 DFQATT, CDR2 SNEGSKA (reference sequence). The CDR3 nucleotides are TGCAGTGCTAGTTTCGCTTATCAGCCCCAGCATTTT. Its protein is CSASFAYQPQHF.

This clonotype was seen a handful of times. The genes are TRBV5-4 and TRBJ2-1; D possibly corresponds to TRBD1 (7 bases). The CDR3 consists of 17 residues. The V gene lost 4 bases and the J gene lost 4 bases, with 21 bases spanning the gap. CDR1 is SGHNT and CDR2 is YYREEE in the germline V gene (reference sequence). In DNA form, the CDR3 reads TGTGCCAGCAGCCCAGTAGGGGGGACAGCTAGATACAATGAGCAGTTCTTC. This gives the protein CASSPVGGTARYNEQFF.

The chain uses TRBV10-2 and TRBJ1-1; maybe TRBD1 (6 bases). Germline lookup yields CDR1 WSHSY and CDR2 SAAADI. The CDR3 runs 13 residues. V lost 1 base and J lost 6, with 9 bases in between. Here the CDR3 reads CASSEYEGAEAFF. CDR3 bases: TGCGCCAGCAGTGAGTATGAGGGGGCTGAAGCTTTCTTT.

There are a few counts of this clonotype. The V and J genes are TRBV29-1 and TRBJ1-4, with 9 positions matching TRBD1. Germline V gene lookup returns CDR1 SQVTM and CDR2 ANQGSEA. The CDR3 is 16 amino acids. V lost 6 bases and J lost 0; bases outside the gene matches: 8. CDR3: CSVVPGQGTTNEKLFF. CDR3 nucleotides: TGCAGCGTCGTCCCGGGACAGGGAACAACTAATGAAAAACTGTTTTTT. The entire variable domain, with the rest obtained from reference TRBV29-1 and TRBJ1-4, is as follows: SAVISQKPSRDICQRGTSLTIQCQVDSQVTMMFWYRQQPGQSLTLIATANQGSEATYESGFVIDKFPISRPNLTFSTLTVSNMSPEDSSIYLCSVVPGQGTTNEKLFFGSGTQLSVL.

This clonotype has ten or more counts. The rearrangement uses TRBV7-2 and TRBJ2-1; 12 bases align to TRBD2. After removal of 2 bases from V and 7 bases from J, the junction contained 3 bases not matched to a gene. The CDR3 runs to 15 residues. Germline assignment: CDR1 SGHTA and CDR2 FQGNSA. Here the CDR3 reads CASSLTTSGGNEQFF. CDR3 DNA: TGTGCCAGCAGCTTAACAACTAGCGGGGGGAATGAGCAGTTCTTC.

This clonotype occurred a few times. This chain connects TRBV28 to TRBJ2-1, with D hard to call. The CDR3 runs 11 residues. In germline, CDR1 is MDHEN, CDR2 SYDVKM. V was clipped by 3 bases and J by 7 bases, with 4 bases between them. CDR3 bases: TGTGCCAGCAGTTTCAATAATGAGCAGTTCTTC. This sequence encodes CASSFNNEQFF.

This clonotype was seen at least ten times. The V gene is TRBV6-5, the J gene TRBJ1-3; D is uncertain. The V and J ends lost 2 bases and 4 bases respectively, with 9 bases between them. CDR1 and CDR2 from the germline V gene are MNHEY and SVGAGI. The CDR3 is made up of 14 amino acids. The CDR3 sequence is CASSYRGRGNTIYF. CDR3 DNA: TGTGCCAGCAGTTACCGGGGTAGAGGAAACACCATATATTTT.

This clonotype has a count of ten or more. The chain couples TRBV7-2 to TRBJ2-7; TRBD1 agrees at 9 bases. This CDR3 contains 16 residues. Germline loops: CDR1 SGHTA, CDR2 FQGNSA. J gave up 4 bases and V 5 bases, and 12 bases lay outside the gene matches. The DNA of the CDR3 is TGTGCCAGCAGCCGATTCCCGGGACAGGGAGAATACGAGCAGTACTTC. Its protein is CASSRFPGQGEYEQYF.

This clonotype occurred many times. The chain joins TRBV5-1 to TRBJ1-2; no clear D. V shed 0 bases and J shed 5 bases, with 14 bases lying between them. There are 15 residues in the CDR3. Germline V gene data show CDR1 as SGHRS and CDR2 as YFSETQ. CDR3: CASSLAAGLRYGYTF. The CDR3, as DNA: TGCGCCAGCAGCTTGGCCGCGGGGTTGCGATATGGCTACACCTTC.